This entry concerns a single T cell receptor beta chain. Its recognized antigen is unknown. Per-base quality was not reported, and no clone a single base away is much larger than it. The data derive from a study of tumor-infiltrating lymphocytes in localized non-small cell lung cancer (dated by TCRdb to about 2021). Notes on the research overall: The cohort included patients whose samples were collected after neoadjuvant chemotherapy, as well as both smokers and never-smokers and several histologies. In total, the ICON cohort was made up of under 180 surgical patients who had localized non-small cell lung cancer and whose tumors were resected. TCR sequencing was one of several integrated assays, alongside flow cytometry, multiplex immunofluorescence, RNA-seq, exome sequencing and proteomics, applied to the same patients. Each patient contributed resected tumor tissue and uninvolved lung tissue from the same patient, described as non-adjacent to the tumor. The paired tumor versus uninvolved lung comparison of immunoSEQ T-cell fraction included around 55 patients.

The T-cell fraction in tumor and uninvolved lung tissue was obtained from TCR sequencing using the immunoSEQ assay. The authors' analysis ran thus. For survival analysis, patients were divided into high (upper tertile) and low (lower two tertiles) T-cell fraction groups, which were compared by log-rank test. Paired tumor versus uninvolved lung differences in T-cell fraction were tested with a signed-rank test. TCRdb carries this immuneACCESS record with in-frame sequences only. Its versions omit some clonotypes, under half of them owing to an unresolved V gene in the studies checked, with the rest unexplained. V and J calls and clone size are copied from that table; D and trimming were computed from the DNA. The sample table records around 2,800 clones; 70% of these occur just once. The biggest ten clones account for 15% to 17% of the sample. The trim is 4 bases for V and 7 bases for J, with a gap of 16 bases between the germline ends. As encoded in the germline V gene (reference sequence), CDR1 is MNHNY while CDR2 is SVGAGI. There are 14 amino acids in the CDR3, from cysteine to phenylalanine inclusive. CDR3 DNA only is kept here, 42 bases in frame from base 1.

Enrollment in ICON was initiated in 2016, and the last patient was enrolled in 2018. A subcohort of around 77 patients provided fresh tumor and matched uninvolved tissue for in-depth immune analyses, with TCR sequencing among those analyses. TCR sequencing was performed on DNA isolated from bulk tissue, without cell sorting. General study outcomes and caveats: In line with immunofluorescence CD3 counts, TCRbeta sequencing supported higher T cell infiltration in tumors compared with uninvolved lung tissue. The TCR-derived T-cell fraction showed no difference between the flow cytometry-defined immunotypes IM1 (good prognosis) and IM2 (poor prognosis). Because different assays used different pieces of the same tissue, intratumor heterogeneity could not be separated from technical variation. Assay coverage differed among patients according to how much tissue was available, so only a subset of the cohort had TCR sequencing.

This clonotype originated in a human donor with non-small cell lung cancer. Sample: uninvolved lung tissue not adjacent to the tumor. The chain is made from TRBV6-6 and TRBJ1-2, with TRBD1 tentatively as D gene (5 bases match). The DNA sequence reads TGTGCCAGCAGTTGGGGAGGGAGGGGCGGTGGCTACACCTTC. This yields the protein CASSWGGRGGGYTF.